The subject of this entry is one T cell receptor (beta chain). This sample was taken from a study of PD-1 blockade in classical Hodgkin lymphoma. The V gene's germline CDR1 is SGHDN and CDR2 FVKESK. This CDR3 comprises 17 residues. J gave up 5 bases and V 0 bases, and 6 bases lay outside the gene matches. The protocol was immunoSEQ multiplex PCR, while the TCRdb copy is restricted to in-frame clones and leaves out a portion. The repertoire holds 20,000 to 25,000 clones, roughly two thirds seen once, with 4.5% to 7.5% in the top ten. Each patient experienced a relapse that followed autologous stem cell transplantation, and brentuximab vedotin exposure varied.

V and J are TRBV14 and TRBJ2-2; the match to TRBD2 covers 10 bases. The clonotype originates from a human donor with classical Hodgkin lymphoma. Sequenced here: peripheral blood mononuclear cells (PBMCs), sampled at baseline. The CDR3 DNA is TGTGCCAGCAGCCAAGAAGGAAATAGCGGGGGGACCGGGGAGCTGTTTTTT. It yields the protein CASSQEGNSGGTGELFF.